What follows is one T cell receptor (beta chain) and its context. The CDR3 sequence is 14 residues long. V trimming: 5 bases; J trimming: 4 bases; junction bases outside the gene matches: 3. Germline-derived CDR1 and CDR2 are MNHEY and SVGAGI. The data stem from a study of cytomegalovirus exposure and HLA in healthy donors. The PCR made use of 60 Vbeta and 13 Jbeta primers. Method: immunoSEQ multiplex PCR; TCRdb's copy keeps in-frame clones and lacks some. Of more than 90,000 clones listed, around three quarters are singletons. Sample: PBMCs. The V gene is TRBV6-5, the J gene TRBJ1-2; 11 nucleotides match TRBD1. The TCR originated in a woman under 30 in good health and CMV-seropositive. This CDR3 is CASSRTGGSYGYTF. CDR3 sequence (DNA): TGTGCCAGCAGTAGGACAGGGGGCTCCTATGGCTACACCTTC.